This T cell receptor (beta chain) comes out of a study of T cell clonality in common variable immunodeficiency. General study results and limits: CVID subjects showed higher TCRbeta clonality than healthy controls. CVID subjects shared fewer TCRbeta clones than healthy controls did.

V shed 3 bases and J 1 base; nucleotides not matched to a gene: 3. CDR1 SNHLY and CDR2 FYNNEI come from the germline V gene. The CDR3 length is 14 residues. On this clone itself: Its specificity is unknown. The read comes to an end 3 residues before the CDR3 does, leaving the germline J gene to fill in the end.

Patients and controls were mostly of Caucasian heritage. Control and CVID samples contributed equal amounts of genomic DNA. Produced via immunoSEQ multiplex PCR; TCRdb's table is partial and in-frame only. The repertoire consists of 40,000 or so clones, none detected only once. Sequencing was done on a sample of peripheral blood mononuclear cells. This rearrangement joins TRBV2 to TRBJ2-7; 7 bases are shared with TRBD1. The sequence came from a person aged 18 to 70 in good health. Partial CDR3 DNA: TGTGCCAGCAGTGACCGGGACAGATCCTACGAG. Protein sequence: CASSDRDRSYE. The CDR3 as a whole reads CASSDRDRSYEQYF.